Listed below are T cell receptor beta chains from one sample, sequenced in a study of immune characterization of retroperitoneal liposarcoma. TCRdb ran MiXCR on the PCR reads and lists one entry per CDR3 protein. The repertoire holds 9,500 to 14,000 distinct CDR3 sequences, 22% seen once, with just under 9% in the top ten. The sample was blood. The receptors originated from a female donor with retroperitoneal liposarcoma. The CDR3 runs from the conserved cysteine through the conserved F or W. D genes are given only for firm matches. Clone size is stated in some rows and not others, as once, few, many or a class when expanded.

D: TRBD2
size: many
J: TRBJ2-7
V: TRBV27
DNA: TGTGCCACCCGACTAGCGGGAGTTAGCGAGCAGTACTTC
CDR3: CATRLAGVSEQYF

D: -
size: -
J: TRBJ1-2
V: TRBV11-3
DNA: TGTGCCAGCGCCGACAGAGACTATGGCTACACCTTC
CDR3: CASADRDYGYTF

D: TRBD2
size: medium-sized
J: TRBJ2-1
V: TRBV12-3/TRBV12-4
DNA: TGTGCCAGCAGCCTGACGAGCGGGGGGGCCTACAATGAGCAGTTCTTC
CDR3: CASSLTSGGAYNEQFF

D: -
size: many
J: TRBJ2-1
V: TRBV12-3/TRBV12-4
DNA: TGTGCCAGCAGTTTAGCGCGGGACCCAGGCGATGAGCAGTTCTTC
CDR3: CASSLARDPGDEQFF

D: -
size: large
J: TRBJ2-5
V: TRBV6-1
DNA: TGTGCCAGCAGCAGTAGCCATGGGGAGACCCAGTACTTC
CDR3: CASSSSHGETQYF

D: -
size: -
J: TRBJ2-3
V: TRBV6-5
DNA: TGTGCCAGCAGTTACGAGGGGTTGGGGATGGAGACCCAGTATTTT
CDR3: CASSYEGLGMETQYF

D: TRBD2
size: few
J: TRBJ2-3
V: TRBV6-1
DNA: TGTGCCAGCAGTGAGCCCCCGGGGACTAGCGGGAGCGATACGCAGTATTTT
CDR3: CASSEPPGTSGSDTQYF

D: -
size: medium-sized
J: TRBJ2-1
V: TRBV7-6
DNA: TGTGCCAGCAGCTTAAATGGAGATGAGCAGTTCTTC
CDR3: CASSLNGDEQFF

D: TRBD1
size: -
J: TRBJ1-5
V: TRBV11-3
DNA: TGTGCCAGCCCCGACAGGGGATATAGCAATCAGCCCCAGCATTTT
CDR3: CASPDRGYSNQPQHF

D: -
size: medium-sized
J: TRBJ2-5
V: TRBV11-3
DNA: TGTGCCAGCAGCCCCCGGGACTCTCGTGGGCAAGAGACCCAGTACTTC
CDR3: CASSPRDSRGQETQYF

D: -
size: many
J: TRBJ1-1
V: TRBV11-2
DNA: TGTGCCAGCAGCTTAGTCGGGTCCCAGGACCCTCGCGGTGACGCTTTCTTT
CDR3: CASSLVGSQDPRGDAFF

D: -
size: many
J: TRBJ2-3
V: TRBV12-3/TRBV12-4
DNA: TGTGCCAGCAGCTCTAGAACCCCGTTAGATACGCAGTATTTT
CDR3: CASSSRTPLDTQYF

D: TRBD2
size: -
J: TRBJ2-3
V: TRBV6-6
DNA: TGTGCCAGCAGTTACGGGACTAGCGAGAGTGGGGATACACAGTATTTT
CDR3: CASSYGTSESGDTQYF

D: -
size: many
J: TRBJ1-2
V: TRBV28
DNA: TGTGCCAGCAGTTTGCGTGGCGTCTCCTATGGCTACACCTTC
CDR3: CASSLRGVSYGYTF

D: -
size: -
J: TRBJ2-3
V: TRBV5-5
DNA: TGTGCCAGCAGCCGGACAGGGCGGGGGGACACAGATACGCAGTATTTT
CDR3: CASSRTGRGDTDTQYF

D: -
size: medium-sized
J: TRBJ1-2
V: TRBV12-3/TRBV12-4
DNA: TGTGCCAGCAGTACCCGGGCTCCTCCCTATGGCTACACCTTC
CDR3: CASSTRAPPYGYTF